The next 18 T cell receptor beta chains were all read from a single sample in a study of post-analysis software for immune sequencing data (dated by TCRdb to between 2015 and 2017). Their antigens are not known. General study outcomes and caveats: Patients showed significantly higher frequencies than controls for a handful of TRBV segments, among them TRBV5-6, TRBV5-1 and TRBV20-1.

The library was generated by PCR. These reads were obtained on an Illumina HiSeq 2500. To reduce PCR and sequencing biases, unique molecular identifiers were built into the TCR beta cDNA libraries. The raw public reads went through TCRdb reprocessing: fastp at Q25, MiXCR clone calling, in-frame beta chains kept. Entries that share a CDR3 protein sequence are merged under the most common genes and DNA. Here the sample has approximately 350,000 distinct CDR3 sequences; roughly 38% occur a single time. The top ten hold 13% of the sample. Sequencing was done on a sample of blood. The receptors were sampled from a girl aged 5 to 17 with multiple sclerosis.

This clonotype was observed a handful of times. V and J are TRBV15 and TRBJ2-4; no definite D call. The DNA end lines up better with TRBJ2-7; the J call may be wrong. CDR1 LNHNV and CDR2 YYDKDF come from the germline V gene (reference sequence). The CDR3 has 14 residues. The CDR3 sequence is CATSREMDGYEQYF. In nucleotides, the CDR3 is TGTGCCACCAGCAGAGAAATGGATGGCTACGAGCAGTACTTC.

This clonotype was seen only a few times. The junction differs from germline at one of its ends, possibly a read error. J is TRBJ2-5 and V is TRBV7-7; tentative D call: TRBD1 (6 bases). Germline values: CDR1 SSHAT, CDR2 FNYEAQ (reference sequence). The CDR3 length is 17 residues. CDR3 region: CASSALRVQGGGETQYF. The CDR3 DNA follows: TGTGCTAGCAGCGCCCTTCGGGTCCAGGGTGGGGGCGAGACCCAGTACTTC.

V usage is TRBV9 and J usage is TRBJ2-3; the match to TRBD2 covers 7 bases. Trimming cost V 3 bases and J 0 bases; bases outside gene matches: 4. Germline V lookup: CDR1 SGDLS, CDR2 YYNGEE. This CDR3 is built from 15 residues. CDR3 coding DNA: TGTGCCAGCAGCGAGGGGACTACGAGCACAGATACGCAGTATTTT. It is translated as CASSEGTTSTDTQYF.

J is TRBJ1-1 and V is TRBV6-5; tentative D call: TRBD1 (5 bases). Deletions cut 3 bases from V and 8 bases from J, with 13 bases between. The V gene's germline CDR1 is MNHEY and CDR2 SVGAGI. This CDR3 has 13 amino acids. CDR3 DNA: TGTGCCAGCAGTTATTCGGACATTGCCGAAGCTTTCTTT. It translates to CASSYSDIAEAFF.

The chain recombines TRBV5-6 with TRBJ2-7; TRBD2 matches at 8 bases. The ends lost 0 bases at V and 3 bases at J; junction bases unmatched: 8. This CDR3 has 16 residues. CDR1 is SGHDT and CDR2 is YYEEEE in the germline V gene. As DNA, the CDR3 is TGTGCCAGCAGCTTGGTCGTTAGCGGGAACCACTACGAGCAGTACTTC. This gives the protein CASSLVVSGNHYEQYF.

V gene TRBV2 combines with J gene TRBJ2-3; 8 bases map to TRBD1. The CDR3 covers 15 residues. The V gene end was trimmed by 10 bases and the J gene end by 2 bases; junction bases not matched to a gene: 11. Germline lookup yields CDR1 SNHLY and CDR2 FYNNEI. CDR3 coding DNA: TGTGCCACTAACTTGAGGACAGGGTCCACAGATACGCAGTATTTT. Translating gives CATNLRTGSTDTQYF.

This clonotype was counted a few times. The rearrangement uses TRBV7-2 and TRBJ1-2; tentative D call: TRBD1 (5 bases). Germline assignment: CDR1 SGHTA and CDR2 FQGNSA. The CDR3 runs 14 residues. V shed 4 bases and J shed 4 bases, with 13 bases lying between them. This CDR3 reads CASSSMGGGYGYTF. The CDR3 region has the DNA TGTGCCAGCAGCTCCATGGGGGGAGGCTATGGCTACACCTTC.

This chain links TRBV18 with TRBJ2-7, with D possibly being TRBD2 (6 bases). The CDR3 extends over 12 amino acids. Per germline, CDR1 KGHSH and CDR2 LQKENI. Between the trimmed V and J ends, which lost 1 base and 10 bases, there was a span of 11 bases. The CDR3 is CASSPRGEIQYF. The CDR3 DNA is TGTGCCAGCTCACCACGGGGGGAGATCCAGTACTTC.

V is TRBV7-9 and J is TRBJ1-2; D gene unclear. In germline, CDR1 is SEHNR, CDR2 FQNEAQ (reference sequence). V was clipped by 3 bases and J by 5 bases, with 13 bases between them. The CDR3 consists of 14 residues. Here the CDR3 reads CASSFVGVDYGYTF. Written as DNA, the CDR3 is TGTGCCAGCAGCTTCGTTGGCGTTGATTATGGCTACACCTTC.

The sample holds a few counts of this clonotype. The V gene is TRBV6-2 or TRBV6-3, the J gene TRBJ1-4; D call uncertain. V lost 8 bases, J lost 0 bases, and 10 bases lay in between. Germline V gene lookup returns CDR1 MNHEY and CDR2 SVGEGT. The length of the CDR3 is 14 residues. The CDR3 bases are TGTGCCAGCGGCGCTAGAGCAACTAATGAAAAACTGTTTTTT. Its translation is CASGARATNEKLFF.

This clonotype was counted between two and nine times. Being one base from a much bigger clone, this may be a read error. The DNA is left out, because the CDR3 cannot be placed on it with certainty; the CDR3 is given as TCRdb lists it. V gene TRBV12-3 or TRBV12-4 combines with J gene TRBJ2-6; TRBD1, the D gene given by the table, was not confirmed from the DNA. The CDR3 has 16 residues if both end residues are counted. CDR3 sequence reads: CATTRGFGSGANVRTF.

This clonotype was seen a few times. The chain is built from TRBV20-1 and TRBJ2-5, with D possibly TRBD2 on 5 matching bases. The CDR3 is 13 amino acids. The germline gives CDR1 DFQATT, CDR2 SNEGSKA (reference sequence). V gave up 3 bases and J gave up 4 bases, with 12 bases separating them. The CDR3 spells CSARPLATETQYF. In nucleotides, the CDR3 is TGCAGTGCTAGGCCCCTAGCTACAGAGACCCAGTACTTC.

Worth noting for this clonotype: This sequence may be a read error, since a much larger clone differs from it by one base. This chain joins TRBV7-6 and TRBJ2-7; D possibly corresponds to TRBD1 (6 bases). Per the germline V gene, CDR1 is SGHVS and CDR2 is FNYEAQ. CDR3 size: 14 residues. CDR3 bases: TGTGCCTGCAGCTTAGTGCAGGGGCCCAACGAGCAGTACTTC. It codes for CACSLVQGPNEQYF.

V gene TRBV7-9 combines with J gene TRBJ2-1, with 9 positions matching TRBD2. With V trimmed by 7 bases and J by 6 bases, 4 bases remained unmatched. The germline V gene has CDR1 SEHNR and CDR2 FQNEAQ (reference sequence). CDR3 size: 13 residues. The chain's CDR3 is CASKASGVNEQFF. The CDR3, as DNA: TGTGCCAGCAAGGCTAGCGGGGTCAATGAGCAGTTCTTC.

The chain has TRBV14 and TRBJ1-2; D might be TRBD1 (6 bases). V gave up 4 bases and J gave up 4 bases, with 13 bases separating them. CDR1 SGHDN and CDR2 FVKESK come from the germline V gene. This CDR3 has 14 residues. The CDR3 DNA sequence: TGTGCCAGCAGCCGGCCAGGGGATCTCTATGGCTACACCTTC. It codes for CASSRPGDLYGYTF.

This chain links TRBV5-1 with TRBJ1-6; the D is unclear. The CDR3 length is 14 residues. V gave up 3 bases and J gave up 5 bases, with 9 bases separating them. Germline V gene sequence: CDR1 SGHRS, CDR2 YFSETQ. The CDR3 coding sequence is TGCGCCAGCAGCTCCGAAGGTGATAATTCACCCCTCCACTTT. This translates into CASSSEGDNSPLHF.

This clonotype was counted once. The V and J genes are TRBV7-2 and TRBJ1-4; TRBD1 aligns across 7 bases. The V and J ends lost 1 base and 0 bases, in that order; junction bases with no gene match: 5. Germline V CDR1 and CDR2: SGHTA, FQGNSA. The CDR3 is 17 residues long. The CDR3, as DNA: TGTGCCAGCAGCTTAGGGAACAGGGGATCAACTAATGAAAAACTGTTTTTT. This translates into CASSLGNRGSTNEKLFF.

This chain links TRBV7-2 with TRBJ2-3; D could derive from TRBD1 or TRBD2 (5 bases each). Germline V gives CDR1 SGHTA, CDR2 FQGNSA. V was pared by 2 bases and J by 1 base, with 13 bases between. This CDR3 region has 16 residues. CDR3 sequence reads: CASSLRGAVGTDTQYF. The CDR3 nucleotides read TGTGCCAGCAGCTTACGAGGGGCGGTGGGCACAGATACGCAGTATTTT.